These 20 T cell receptor beta chains came from one sample sequenced in a study of cytomegalovirus exposure and HLA in healthy donors. Amplification used 60 Vbeta primers and 13 Jbeta primers. Profiling relied on immunoSEQ multiplex PCR, and the TCRdb table lists in-frame clones only, not all of them. The sample consists of around 190,000 clones, 60% to 85% of them appearing once. The sample consisted of PBMCs. The source of these receptors is a woman aged 18-35 years in good health and CMV-seronegative.

The chain recombines TRBV4-1 with TRBJ1-5; D might be TRBD1 (5 bases). This CDR3 region has 16 residues. The V end lost 4 bases, the J end lost 6 bases, and 19 bases lay between the germline ends. Germline lookup yields CDR1 MGHRA and CDR2 YSYEKL. The CDR3 loop is CASSLEAGEASQPQHF. In nucleotides, the CDR3 is TGCGCCAGCAGCCTTGAGGCGGGGGAGGCCTCTCAGCCCCAGCATTTT.

With regard to this clone: At one boundary the junction diverges from the germline segment, which might be a read error. The V gene is TRBV6-5, the J gene TRBJ2-1, with 7 bases fitting TRBD2. This CDR3 is 15 amino acids long. CDR1 is MNHEY, CDR2 SVGAGI, per germline. This CDR3 is CASSNSSGAYNEQFF. DNA of the CDR3: TGTGCCAGCAGTAACTCTAGCGGAGCCTACAATGAGCAGTTCTTC.

The genes are TRBV4-3 and TRBJ1-1; weak D call: TRBD1 (5 bases). The germline V and J ends were trimmed by 3 bases and 1 base, with 12 bases remaining between them. CDR3 size: 15 residues. The germline V gene encodes CDR1 LGHNA and CDR2 YSLEER. CDR3 sequence reads: CASSHDRGGNTEAFF. The CDR3 coding sequence is TGCGCCAGCAGCCATGATAGGGGCGGGAACACTGAAGCTTTCTTT.

The chain couples TRBV4-1 to TRBJ1-2, with a tentative D call TRBD1 (5 bases). The CDR3 is 15 residues long. V was cut by 1 base and J by 4 bases, with 13 bases left in between. Germline V gene data show CDR1 as MGHRA and CDR2 as YSYEKL. CDR3 residues: CASSQGSTGPYGYTF. The CDR3, as DNA: TGCGCCAGCAGCCAAGGCTCAACAGGACCCTATGGCTACACCTTC.

DNA for the CDR3: TGTGCCAGCAGCCCCTTCTCCGGGACTAGAGGCGGCACAGATACGCAGTATTTT. Its protein product is CASSPFSGTRGGTDTQYF. The rearrangement uses TRBV28 and TRBJ2-3, with 8 nucleotides matching TRBD2. With V trimmed by 6 bases and J by 1 base, 15 bases remained unmatched. The CDR3 spans 18 residues. Germline V CDR1 and CDR2: MDHEN, SYDVKM.

The chain combines TRBV6-5 with TRBJ1-3, with no clear D. Germline V CDR1 and CDR2: MNHEY, SVGAGI. V was clipped by 6 bases and J by 0 bases, with 9 bases between them. This CDR3 has 14 amino acids. The CDR3 coding sequence is TGTGCCAGCAGGACTCGGGGCTCTGGAAACACCATATATTTT. This translates into CASRTRGSGNTIYF.

The chain uses TRBV9 and TRBJ2-7; perhaps TRBD2 as D (7 bases). This CDR3 spans 14 amino acids. Germline V gives CDR1 SGDLS, CDR2 YYNGEE. The ends were cut back, 5 bases at V and 7 bases at J, with 19 bases in the middle. The CDR3 spells CASSGGGARWEQYF. In DNA form, the CDR3 reads TGTGCCAGCAGTGGTGGGGGGGCGAGGTGGGAGCAGTACTTC.

The table lists this clone with a count of one. CDR3 DNA sequence: TGCAGCGTTATAGAGAACACAGGGTGGCCGAATGTTGAGCAGTTCTTC. It translates to CSVIENTGWPNVEQFF. The chain couples TRBV29-1 to TRBJ2-1, with D perhaps matching TRBD1 (6 bases). The CDR3 totals 16 residues. Trimming pared 5 bases from V and 9 bases from J, leaving 26 bases between. Germline V CDR1 and CDR2: SQVTM, ANQGSEA.

The chain links TRBV12-5 to TRBJ1-2; TRBD1 might be the D (5 bases). The CDR3 contains 15 residues. The germline gives CDR1 LGHNT, CDR2 FRNRAP. V lost 2 bases, J lost 4 bases, and 14 bases lay in between. In DNA form, the CDR3 reads TGTGCTAGTGGTTTGAGCAGGGTTCCCCTCTATGGCTACACCTTC. Its protein is CASGLSRVPLYGYTF.

There are a few counts of this clone. CDR3 region: CASSSRPGNEKLFF. As DNA, the CDR3 is TGTGCCAGCAGCTCACGACCAGGCAATGAAAAACTGTTTTTT. The chain uses TRBV11-2 and TRBJ1-4; D not certain. V was pared by 4 bases and J by 5 bases, with 11 bases between. This CDR3 region has 14 residues. Per germline, CDR1 SGHAT and CDR2 FQNNGV.

The V gene is TRBV28, the J gene TRBJ1-3; D is unclear. Germline assignment: CDR1 MDHEN and CDR2 SYDVKM. The CDR3 contains 15 residues. V was clipped by 6 bases and J by 0 bases, with 12 bases between them. For the CDR3, the DNA is TGTGCCAGCAGCAGGCGGGGATCCTCTGGAAACACCATATATTTT. This encodes CASSRRGSSGNTIYF.

The sample holds a few counts of this clone. V usage is TRBV7-8 and J usage is TRBJ1-3; weak D call: TRBD1 (5 bases). The length of the CDR3 is 15 residues. In germline, CDR1 is SGHVS, CDR2 FQNEAQ. V was trimmed by 1 base and J by 2 bases, leaving 9 bases between them. The CDR3 is CASSLGPGTGNTIYF. In DNA form, the CDR3 reads TGTGCCAGCAGCTTAGGTCCAGGGACTGGAAACACCATATATTTT.

For the CDR3, the DNA is TGTGCCAGTAGTACACAGGGGGCGATTAGTCAGCCCCAGCATTTT. It codes for CASSTQGAISQPQHF. The rearrangement uses TRBV19 and TRBJ1-5; 9 bases fit TRBD1. After removal of 4 bases from V and 6 bases from J, the junction contained 7 bases not matched to a gene. The CDR3 spans 15 residues. CDR1 and CDR2 (germline): LNHDA, SQIVND (reference sequence).

V and J are TRBV6-1 and TRBJ2-1; D possibly corresponds to TRBD2 (7 bases). CDR1 is MNHNS, CDR2 SASEGT, per germline. The germline V and J ends were trimmed by 3 bases and 13 bases, with 13 bases remaining between them. The CDR3 has 12 residues. CDR3 nucleotides: TGTGCCAGCAGTGAGTGGGCGGGGGCCCAGTTCTTC. Its translation is CASSEWAGAQFF.

The V gene is TRBV9, the J gene TRBJ2-2; tentatively, D is TRBD2 (5 bases). The germline V gene has CDR1 SGDLS and CDR2 YYNGEE. V lost 0 bases and J 7 bases, leaving 10 bases between the germline ends. The length of the CDR3 is 14 residues. The DNA for the CDR3 is TGTGCCAGCAGCGTAGCCGGAGGCGTCGGGGAGCTGTTTTTT. Amino acids: CASSVAGGVGELFF.

The sample holds a few counts of this clone. The CDR3 DNA is TGCAGCGTTGAAGGCCCCCGAGCAACTAATGAAAAACTGTTTTTT. Residues: CSVEGPRATNEKLFF. The V gene is TRBV29-1, the J gene TRBJ1-4; unclear D gene. The CDR3 spans 15 residues. CDR1 and CDR2 (germline): SQVTM, ANQGSEA. The V and J ends lost 1 base and 0 bases respectively, with 9 bases between them.

This clone was seen a few times. The gene calls are TRBV7-9 and TRBJ2-7; D call uncertain. The V end was cut by 1 base, the J end by 3 bases, with 7 bases between. The V gene's germline CDR1 is SEHNR and CDR2 FQNEAQ (reference sequence). The CDR3 spans 13 residues. CDR3 amino acids: CASSLGPYYEQYF. CDR3 coding DNA: TGTGCCAGCAGCTTAGGTCCGTACTACGAGCAGTACTTC.

This clone was recorded only once. The V and J genes are TRBV5-6 and TRBJ1-2, with TRBD1 matching over 10 bases. The ends lost 3 bases at V and 6 bases at J; junction bases unmatched: 14. This CDR3 has 17 residues. CDR1 and CDR2 (germline): SGHDT, YYEEEE. The CDR3 nucleotides are TGTGCCAGCAGCTATCCGGGACAGGGGCCTGCCATAGATGGCTACACCTTC. This encodes CASSYPGQGPAIDGYTF.

The chain uses TRBV13 and TRBJ1-1, with no clear D. V lost 3 bases and J lost 2, with 7 bases in between. Per germline, CDR1 PRHDT and CDR2 FYEKMQ (reference sequence). This CDR3 has 13 residues. CDR3 sequence: CASSLGANTEAFF. The CDR3 nucleotides read TGTGCCAGCAGCTTGGGCGCTAACACTGAAGCTTTCTTT.

The count of this clone is one. Here the CDR3 reads CASSLGGFGRAYEQYF. The DNA of the CDR3 is TGTGCCAGCAGTTTGGGGGGGTTCGGAAGGGCCTACGAGCAGTACTTC. The chain couples TRBV28 to TRBJ2-7; 7 nucleotides align to TRBD2. After removal of 3 bases from V and 2 bases from J, the junction contained 10 bases not matched to a gene. The length of the CDR3 is 16 residues. Germline CDR1 reads MDHEN; CDR2 reads SYDVKM.